The 23 T cell receptor beta chains in this list originate from one sample, sequenced in a study of blood T cell repertoires in COVID-19. This table comes from immunoSEQ multiplex PCR, and its TCRdb copy is limited to in-frame clones, with some not included. This table holds roughly 250,000 clones, approximately 80% found once. Sequences were obtained from peripheral blood. These receptors came from an elderly woman with active or convalescent COVID-19.

V is TRBV4-1 and J is TRBJ2-4, with 8 bases aligning to TRBD1. V shed 1 base, J shed 6 bases, and the junction held 5 bases outside the gene matches. There are 15 residues in the CDR3. The germline gives CDR1 MGHRA, CDR2 YSYEKL. CDR3 region: CASSQGGDRGNIQYF. CDR3 DNA sequence: TGCGCCAGCAGCCAAGGGGGTGACAGGGGAAACATTCAGTACTTC.

This clone was seen a few times. The rearrangement joins TRBV27 to TRBJ2-7, with TRBD2 matching over 10 bases. The V gene end was trimmed by 1 base and the J gene end by 0 bases; junction bases not matched to a gene: 9. This CDR3 contains 18 residues. Germline lookup yields CDR1 MNHEY and CDR2 SMNVEV (reference sequence). This chain's CDR3 is CASSLFGLAVTRSYEQYF. DNA for the CDR3: TGTGCCAGCAGTTTATTTGGACTAGCGGTAACCCGCTCCTACGAGCAGTACTTC.

The chain recombines TRBV5-1 with TRBJ1-5; the D gene is possibly TRBD1 (6 bases). The CDR3 length is 15 residues. Germline values: CDR1 SGHRS, CDR2 YFSETQ. Between the trimmed V and J ends, which lost 0 bases and 4 bases, there was a span of 11 bases. CDR3 loop: CASSLAGTLNQPQHF. Here the CDR3 DNA reads TGCGCCAGCAGCTTGGCCGGGACATTGAATCAGCCCCAGCATTTT. The full variable domain, completed using reference TRBV5-1 and TRBJ1-5, is KAGVTQTPRYLIKTRGQQVTLSCSPISGHRSVSWYQQTPGQGLQFLFEYFSETQRNKGNFPGRFSGRQFSNSRSEMNVSTLELGDSALYLCASSLAGTLNQPQHFGDGTRLSIL.

The J gene is TRBJ2-1, the V gene TRBV2; D gene uncertain. Per germline, CDR1 SNHLY and CDR2 FYNNEI. Trimming left V 6 bases short and J 10 bases short, with 7 bases between. The CDR3 runs to 10 residues. The CDR3: CASSYAEQFF. The CDR3 DNA is TGTGCCAGCAGCTACGCCGAGCAGTTCTTC.

The V call is TRBV27, the J call TRBJ2-1; tentative D call: TRBD1 (5 bases). The V gene lost 5 bases and the J gene lost 10 bases, with 21 bases spanning the gap. The CDR3 runs 15 residues. Per the germline V gene, CDR1 is MNHEY and CDR2 is SMNVEV (reference sequence). The CDR3 nucleotides are TGTGCCAGCAGTCCACTGACAGCAGCTCGGTTAGAGCAGTTCTTC. Its translation: CASSPLTAARLEQFF.

This clone was found once. The gene calls are TRBV7-9 and TRBJ1-6, with D hard to call. The V end was cut by 1 base, the J end by 7 bases, with 14 bases between. Germline CDR1 reads SEHNR; CDR2 reads FQNEAQ (reference sequence). The CDR3 is 16 residues long. The CDR3 spells CASSLGSGSKNSPLHF. CDR3 nucleotide sequence: TGTGCCAGCAGCTTAGGTAGTGGGAGTAAAAATTCACCCCTCCACTTT.

The chain links TRBV6-1 to TRBJ1-6, with TRBD1 identical over 7 bases. The CDR3 is 18 amino acids. V was clipped by 4 bases and J by 10 bases; unmatched bases: 19. Germline CDR1 is MNHNS and CDR2 is SASEGT. The DNA of the CDR3 is TGTGCCAGCAGTGGGGGCAGGGGGGAAACCAGTCCGGAATCACCCCTCCACTTT. This gives the protein CASSGGRGETSPESPLHF.

This chain links TRBV2 with TRBJ1-1, with 7 bases lining up with TRBD1. This CDR3 region has 12 residues. After removal of 7 bases from V and 5 bases from J, the junction contained 4 bases not matched to a gene. Germline V gives CDR1 SNHLY, CDR2 FYNNEI. CDR3 amino acids: CASTGGYTEAFF. The CDR3 DNA reads TGTGCCAGCACAGGGGGGTATACTGAAGCTTTCTTT.

V usage is TRBV5-1 and J usage is TRBJ2-5; 7 bases are a match to TRBD2. The CDR3 length is 16 residues. The germline gives CDR1 SGHRS, CDR2 YFSETQ. V dropped 2 bases and J dropped 7; count of bases not matched to a gene: 14. The CDR3 spells CASSLRVAGDSGTQYF. CDR3 nucleotides: TGCGCCAGCAGCTTAAGGGTGGCGGGAGATTCGGGGACCCAGTACTTC.

This chain connects TRBV15 to TRBJ1-2; D is undetermined. CDR3 length: 13 amino acids. V was trimmed by 4 bases and J by 1 base, leaving 7 bases between them. Germline values: CDR1 LNHNV, CDR2 YYDKDF (reference sequence). The CDR3 is CATSIRVNYGYTF. The CDR3 DNA follows: TGTGCCACCAGCATACGGGTTAACTATGGCTACACCTTC.

The chain combines TRBV12-3 or TRBV12-4 with TRBJ2-1; D gene uncertain. The length of the CDR3 is 11 residues. V was cut by 6 bases and J by 9 bases, with 9 bases left in between. CDR3 residues: CASSQISEQFF. The CDR3 nucleotides are TGTGCCAGCAGCCAAATTAGTGAGCAGTTCTTC.

This chain connects TRBV3-1 (or the pseudogene TRBV3-2) to TRBJ1-3; no clear D gene. In germline, CDR1 is LGHDT, CDR2 YNNKEL (reference sequence). The length of the CDR3 is 17 residues. V lost 1 base and J lost 0, with 13 bases in between. For the CDR3, the DNA is TGTGCCAGCAGCCAAGTCGTAAGTGAGAGCTCTGGAAACACCATATATTTT. This gives the protein CASSQVVSESSGNTIYF.

The gene calls are TRBV6-1 and TRBJ2-7, with 10 bases matching TRBD2. The CDR3 totals 15 residues. Germline V CDR1 and CDR2: MNHNS, SASEGT. The trim removed 0 bases at V and 2 bases at J, leaving 1 base unmatched. The CDR3 is CASSEAGTSAYEQYF. CDR3 in DNA: TGTGCCAGCAGTGAAGCGGGGACTAGCGCCTACGAGCAGTACTTC.

The chain carries TRBV29-1 and TRBJ1-2; D may be TRBD1 (6 bases). The CDR3 runs to 13 residues. Between the trimmed V and J ends, which lost 0 bases and 7 bases, there was a span of 12 bases. Germline lookup yields CDR1 SQVTM and CDR2 ANQGSEA. The CDR3 DNA follows: TGCAGCGTTGAAGATTCAGGGGCCAGTGGCTACACCTTC. This gives the protein CSVEDSGASGYTF.

This clone was picked up one time. The chain combines TRBV20-1 with TRBJ2-1; D gene ambiguous. Looked up from germline, CDR1 is DFQATT and CDR2 is SNEGSKA (reference sequence). Trimming took 3 bases from V and 6 from J, leaving 12 bases between them. The CDR3 consists of 13 residues. This CDR3 is CSASDAIFNEQFF. CDR3 DNA sequence: TGCAGTGCTAGTGACGCTATCTTCAATGAGCAGTTCTTC.

This chain uses TRBV27 with TRBJ2-1, with a weak D call TRBD2 (6 bases). The ends were cut back, 8 bases at V and 3 bases at J, with 11 bases in the middle. CDR1 is MNHEY, CDR2 SMNVEV, per germline (reference sequence). The CDR3 has 13 residues. The CDR3 bases are TGTGCCAGCCGTTGGGACTTCTACAATGAGCAGTTCTTC. Translated, it gives CASRWDFYNEQFF.

Here the CDR3 reads CASSLGLGGSGNTIYF. Here the CDR3 DNA reads TGTGCCAGCAGCTTAGGGTTAGGAGGCTCTGGAAACACCATATATTTT. This sequence joins TRBV11-2 and TRBJ1-3; D is ambiguous. The CDR3 covers 16 residues. The ends were cut back, 1 base at V and 0 bases at J, with 10 bases in the middle. Germline V gene data show CDR1 as SGHAT and CDR2 as FQNNGV.

The genes are TRBV4-1 and TRBJ1-1; D is uncertain. Trimming cost V 0 bases and J 1 base, with 6 bases left between them. Germline-derived CDR1 and CDR2 are MGHRA and YSYEKL. The CDR3 runs 14 residues. The CDR3 DNA sequence: TGCGCCAGCAGCCAAGATCGACAGAACACTGAAGCTTTCTTT. Protein: CASSQDRQNTEAFF.

This chain links TRBV19 with TRBJ2-3; D perhaps matches TRBD1 (6 bases). Trimming took off 5 bases at V and 2 bases at J, with 14 bases between the two ends. This CDR3 has 15 residues. The V gene's germline CDR1 is LNHDA and CDR2 SQIVND (reference sequence). CDR3 sequence (DNA): TGTGCCAGTAGTTCCGACAGGAGAATCACAGATACGCAGTATTTT. Its protein is CASSSDRRITDTQYF.

This chain uses TRBV5-1 with TRBJ2-5; 15 bases fit TRBD2. V shed 2 bases, J shed 5 bases, and the junction held 1 base outside the gene matches. The CDR3 is made up of 15 amino acids. Germline V lookup: CDR1 SGHRS, CDR2 YFSETQ. CDR3 residues: CASSLGTSGRETQYF. CDR3 in DNA: TGCGCCAGCAGCTTAGGGACTAGCGGGAGGGAGACCCAGTACTTC.

The chain has TRBV10-2 and TRBJ1-2; 10 bases line up with TRBD1. CDR3 length: 17 residues. From germline, CDR1 is WSHSY and CDR2 SAAADI. The J segment lost 4 bases and the V segment lost 6 bases, leaving 14 bases of the junction unmatched. CDR3 loop: CASRMGTGATSLYGYTF. The CDR3 nucleotides are TGCGCCAGCAGAATGGGGACAGGGGCAACCTCCCTCTATGGCTACACCTTC.

The chain has TRBV19 and TRBJ1-6; D uncertain. V lost 6 bases and J 7 bases, leaving 16 bases between the germline ends. CDR3 size: 15 residues. Germline V gene lookup returns CDR1 LNHDA and CDR2 SQIVND (reference sequence). The CDR3 region is CASRSLSSGNSPLHF. The CDR3 coding sequence is TGTGCCAGTAGATCGTTGAGCTCCGGGAATTCACCCCTCCACTTT.

This sequence joins TRBV3-1 (or the pseudogene TRBV3-2) and TRBJ2-1, with 7 bases matching TRBD2. Losses at the gene ends were 0 bases for V and 4 bases for J; bases not matched to a gene: 6. Germline V gives CDR1 LGHDT, CDR2 YNNKEL (reference sequence). CDR3 length: 16 residues. The CDR3 loop reads CASSQDIGLDYNEQFF. CDR3 coding DNA: TGTGCCAGCAGCCAAGATATCGGACTAGATTACAATGAGCAGTTCTTC.